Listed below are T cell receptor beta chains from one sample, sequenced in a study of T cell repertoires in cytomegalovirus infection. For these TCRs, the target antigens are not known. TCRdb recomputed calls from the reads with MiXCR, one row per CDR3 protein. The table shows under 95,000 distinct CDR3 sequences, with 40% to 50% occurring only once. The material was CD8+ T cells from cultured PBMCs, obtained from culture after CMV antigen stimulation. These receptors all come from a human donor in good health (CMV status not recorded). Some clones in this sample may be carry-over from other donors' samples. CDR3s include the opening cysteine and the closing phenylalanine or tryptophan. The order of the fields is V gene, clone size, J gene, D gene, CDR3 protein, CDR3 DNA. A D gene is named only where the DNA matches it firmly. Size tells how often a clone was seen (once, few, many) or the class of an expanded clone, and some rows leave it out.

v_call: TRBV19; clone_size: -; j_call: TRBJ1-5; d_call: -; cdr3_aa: CASSLSHQPQHF; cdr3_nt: TGTGCCAGTAGCCTTTCCCATCAGCCCCAGCATTTT
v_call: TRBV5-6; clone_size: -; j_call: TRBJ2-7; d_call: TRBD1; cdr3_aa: CASSVGQPNEQYF; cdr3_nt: TGTGCCAGCAGCGTGGGACAGCCTAACGAGCAGTACTTC
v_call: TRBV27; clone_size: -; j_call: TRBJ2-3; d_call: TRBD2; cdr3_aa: CASSLPPLGLAGRNTQYF; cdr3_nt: TGTGCCAGCAGTTTACCCCCCCTGGGACTAGCGGGACGGAATACGCAGTATTTT
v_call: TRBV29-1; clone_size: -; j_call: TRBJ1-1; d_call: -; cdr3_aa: CSVEGDGATEAFF; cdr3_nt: TGCAGCGTTGAGGGCGACGGAGCCACTGAAGCTTTCTTT
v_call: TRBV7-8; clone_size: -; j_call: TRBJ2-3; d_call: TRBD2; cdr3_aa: CASSPLRGGSTDTQYF; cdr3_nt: TGTGCCAGCAGCCCACTCCGGGGGGGGAGCACAGATACGCAGTATTTT
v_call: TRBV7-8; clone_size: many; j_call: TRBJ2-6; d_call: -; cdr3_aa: CASSLEMGRRVAGANVLTF; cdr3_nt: TGTGCCAGCAGCTTAGAGATGGGCAGGAGAGTGGCCGGGGCCAACGTCCTGACTTTC
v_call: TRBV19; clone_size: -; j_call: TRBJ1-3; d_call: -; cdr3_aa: CASRTLEAGNTIYF; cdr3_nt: TGTGCCAGTAGAACCCTCGAGGCTGGAAACACCATATATTTT
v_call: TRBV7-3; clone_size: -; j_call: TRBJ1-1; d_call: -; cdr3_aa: CASSLTAGPPYTEAFF; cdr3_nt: TGTGCCAGCAGCTTAACAGCAGGACCGCCATACACTGAAGCTTTCTTT
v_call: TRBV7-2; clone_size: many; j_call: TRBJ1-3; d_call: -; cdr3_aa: CASSQAGGTGNTIYF; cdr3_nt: TGTGCCAGCAGCCAAGCGGGGGGTACTGGAAACACCATATATTTT
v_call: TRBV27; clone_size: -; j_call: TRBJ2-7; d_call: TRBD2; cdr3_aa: CASSFLSSGGAYEQYF; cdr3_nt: TGTGCCAGCAGTTTTCTTTCTAGCGGGGGGGCTTACGAGCAGTACTTC
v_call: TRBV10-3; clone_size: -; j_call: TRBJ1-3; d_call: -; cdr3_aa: CAISESVNLQASGITIYF; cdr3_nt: TGTGCCATCAGTGAGTCGGTAAATCTACAAGCCTCTGGAATCACCATATATTTT
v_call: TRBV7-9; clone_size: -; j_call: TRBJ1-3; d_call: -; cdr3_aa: CASSHQTGTSYRGNTIYF; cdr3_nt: TGTGCCAGCAGCCACCAGACCGGGACCTCCTATCGAGGAAACACCATATATTTT
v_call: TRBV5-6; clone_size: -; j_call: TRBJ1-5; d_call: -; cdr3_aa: CASSLRGNRLNQPQHF; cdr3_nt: TGTGCCAGCAGCCTGAGGGGGAACCGCCTCAATCAGCCCCAGCATTTT
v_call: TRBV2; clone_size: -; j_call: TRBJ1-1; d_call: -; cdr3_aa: CASSEDRAPNTEAFF; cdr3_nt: TGTGCCAGCAGTGAAGACCGGGCACCGAACACTGAAGCTTTCTTT
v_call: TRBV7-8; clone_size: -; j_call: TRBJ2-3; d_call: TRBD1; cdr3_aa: CASSSSTGGMGTQYF; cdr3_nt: TGTGCCAGCAGCTCGTCGACAGGGGGCATGGGTACGCAGTATTTT
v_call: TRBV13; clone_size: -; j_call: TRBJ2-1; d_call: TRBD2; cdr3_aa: CASSSGTTYYNEQFF; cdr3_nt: TGTGCCAGCAGTTCCGGGACTACTTATTACAATGAGCAGTTCTTC
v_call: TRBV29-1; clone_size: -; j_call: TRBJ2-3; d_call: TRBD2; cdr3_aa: CSVERGLAPAGDTQYF; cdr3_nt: TGCAGCGTTGAGAGAGGACTAGCACCAGCGGGAGATACGCAGTATTTT
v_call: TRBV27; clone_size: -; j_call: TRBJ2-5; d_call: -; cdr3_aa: CASGQETQYF; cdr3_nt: TGTGCCAGCGGTCAAGAGACCCAGTACTTC
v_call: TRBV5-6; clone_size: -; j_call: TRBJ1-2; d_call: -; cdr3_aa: CASSLSGSNYGYTF; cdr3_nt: TGTGCCAGCAGCTTGAGCGGCAGCAACTATGGCTACACCTTC
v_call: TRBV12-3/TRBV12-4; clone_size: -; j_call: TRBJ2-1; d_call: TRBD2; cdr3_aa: CASSPLAGGAYNEQFF; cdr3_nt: TGTGCCAGCAGTCCCTTAGCGGGAGGCGCCTACAATGAGCAGTTCTTC
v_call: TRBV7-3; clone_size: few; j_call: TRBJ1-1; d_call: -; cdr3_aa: CASSPSPARPNTEAFF; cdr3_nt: TGTGCCAGCAGCCCGTCTCCAGCAAGGCCGAACACTGAAGCTTTCTTT